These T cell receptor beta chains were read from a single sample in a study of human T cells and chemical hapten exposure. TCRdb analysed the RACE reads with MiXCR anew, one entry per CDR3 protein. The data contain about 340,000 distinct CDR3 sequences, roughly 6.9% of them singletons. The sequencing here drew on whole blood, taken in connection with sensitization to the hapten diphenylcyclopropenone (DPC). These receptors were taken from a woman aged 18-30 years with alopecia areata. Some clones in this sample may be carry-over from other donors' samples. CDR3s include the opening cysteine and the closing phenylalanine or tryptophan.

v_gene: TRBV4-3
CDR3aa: CASSQGTGTIDEQYF

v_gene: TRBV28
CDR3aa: CASGLGAAYEQYF

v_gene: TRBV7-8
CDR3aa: CASSLGSPDTQYF

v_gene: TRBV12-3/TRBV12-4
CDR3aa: CASSPGTGLGTGELFF

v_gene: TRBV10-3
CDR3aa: CAIRGQGSPYEQYF

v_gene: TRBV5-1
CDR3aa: CASSKGTGGVQFF

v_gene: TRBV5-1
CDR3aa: CASSSTGGGTEAFF

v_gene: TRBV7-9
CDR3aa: CASSFLQDGQPQHF

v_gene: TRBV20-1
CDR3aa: CSARDQGGGTAGYTF

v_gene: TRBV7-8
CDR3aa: CASSRPPGLGTEAFF

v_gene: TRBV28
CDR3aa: CASTQGGGEHYGYTF

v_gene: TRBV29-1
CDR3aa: CSVESPSENIQYF

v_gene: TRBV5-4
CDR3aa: CASSLQGPGGTQYF

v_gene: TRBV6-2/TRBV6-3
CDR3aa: CASSYPPATGLRGNQPQHF

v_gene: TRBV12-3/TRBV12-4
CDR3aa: CASRGLAGLTDTQYF

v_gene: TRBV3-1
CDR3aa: CASSQDSGGRSYNEQFF

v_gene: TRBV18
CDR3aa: CATAQGTNEKLFF

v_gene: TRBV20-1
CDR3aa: CSARLGPLAGARLADTQYF

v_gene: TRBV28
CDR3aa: CASTRFRGLSYNEQFF

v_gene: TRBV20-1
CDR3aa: CSARVQGTNYGYTF